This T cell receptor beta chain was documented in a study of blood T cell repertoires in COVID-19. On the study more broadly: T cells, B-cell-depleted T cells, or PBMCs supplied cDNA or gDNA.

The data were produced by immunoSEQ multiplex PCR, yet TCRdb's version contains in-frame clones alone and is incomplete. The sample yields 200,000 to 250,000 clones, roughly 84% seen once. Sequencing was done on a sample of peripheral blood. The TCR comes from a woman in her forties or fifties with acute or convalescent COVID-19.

The CDR3: CASSLQGNGELFF. For the CDR3, the DNA is TGTGCCAGCAGTCTTCAGGGTAACGGGGAGCTGTTTTTT. The chain carries TRBV6-6 and TRBJ2-2; possible D gene TRBD1, 5 bases. The germline gives CDR1 MNHNY, CDR2 SVGAGI (reference sequence). CDR3 length equals 13 residues. V was trimmed by 5 bases and J by 7 bases, leaving 11 bases between them.